This TCR beta chain was profiled in a study of preoperative IRX-2 immunotherapy in early breast cancer. Treatment specified: preoperative locoregional IRX-2 cytokine immunotherapy. CDR3 size: 13 residues. The V and J ends lost 7 bases and 2 bases respectively, with 9 bases between them. CDR1 and CDR2 from the germline V gene are MNHEY and SVGAGI. TCRdb's table, derived via immunoSEQ multiplex PCR, lists solely in-frame clones and lacks some. Of 20,000 to 30,000 clones in the sample, 80% to 90% were seen once. This specimen consisted of tumor tissue, obtained after IRX-2 immunotherapy. The J gene is TRBJ1-3, the V gene TRBV6-5; D unclear. The source is a human donor with breast cancer. CDR3 in amino acids: CASTPTTGNTIYF. CDR3 DNA: TGTGCCAGCACTCCGACAACTGGAAACACCATATATTTT.